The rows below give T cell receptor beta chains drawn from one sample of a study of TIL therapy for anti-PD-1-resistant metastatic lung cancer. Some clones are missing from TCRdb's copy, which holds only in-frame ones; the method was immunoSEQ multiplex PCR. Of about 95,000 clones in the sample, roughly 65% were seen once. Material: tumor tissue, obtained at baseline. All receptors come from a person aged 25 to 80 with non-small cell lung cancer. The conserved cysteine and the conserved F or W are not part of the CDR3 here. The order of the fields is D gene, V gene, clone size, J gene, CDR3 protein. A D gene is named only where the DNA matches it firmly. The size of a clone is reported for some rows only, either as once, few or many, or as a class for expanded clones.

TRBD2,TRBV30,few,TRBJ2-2,AWSVRGRAYTGELF
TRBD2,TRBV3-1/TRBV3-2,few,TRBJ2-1,ASSQDIFMAGADDEQF
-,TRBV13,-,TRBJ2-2,ASSSTHTGELF
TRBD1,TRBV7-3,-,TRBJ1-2,ASSSTGGSNYGYT
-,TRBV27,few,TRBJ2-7,ASRPQGGGEQY
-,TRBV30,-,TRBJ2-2,AWSVHNTGELF
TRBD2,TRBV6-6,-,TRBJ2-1,ASSYGAGEVDEQF
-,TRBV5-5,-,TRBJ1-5,ASSLAGARQPQH
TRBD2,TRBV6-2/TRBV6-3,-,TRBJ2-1,ASSYELAAYNEQF
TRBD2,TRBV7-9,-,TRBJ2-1,ASSSPGLAGNNEQF
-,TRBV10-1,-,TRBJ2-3,ASSEVRGRTDTQY
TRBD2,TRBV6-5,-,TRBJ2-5,ASRASGAQTQY
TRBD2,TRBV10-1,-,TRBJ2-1,ASSRLAGGPTYNEQF
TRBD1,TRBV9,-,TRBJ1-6,ASSFRTGYNSPLH
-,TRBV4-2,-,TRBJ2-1,ASSQEGFPSYNEQF
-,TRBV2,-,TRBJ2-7,ASRAIQYEQY
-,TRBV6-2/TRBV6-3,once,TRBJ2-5,ASSWWSETQY
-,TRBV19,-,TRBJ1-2,ASSSLETGGNGYT
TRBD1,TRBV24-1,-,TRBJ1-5,ATSDSETGNSNQPQH
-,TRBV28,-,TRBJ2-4,ASSFVTNIQY
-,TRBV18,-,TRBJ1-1,ASSPGMGNTEAF
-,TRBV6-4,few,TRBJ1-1,ASSWGLDTEAF
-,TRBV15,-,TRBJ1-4,ATSREGEKLF
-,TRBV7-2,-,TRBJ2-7,ASSLARSGLGGYYEQY
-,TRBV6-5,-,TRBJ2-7,ASSPTGGILYEQY
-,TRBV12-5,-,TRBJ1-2,ASGLDAFGAST
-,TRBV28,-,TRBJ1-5,ASSLSGGYQPQH
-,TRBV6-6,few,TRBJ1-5,ASSYQATGDQPQH
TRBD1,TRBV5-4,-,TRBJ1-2,ASSLPGQSYGYT
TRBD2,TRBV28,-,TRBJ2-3,ASSPLAGAGKGTQY
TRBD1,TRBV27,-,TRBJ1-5,ASSPDRGRQPQH